This T cell receptor beta chain is from a study of vaccination effects on CD4 cells after COVID-19. Produced via immunoSEQ multiplex PCR; TCRdb's table is partial and in-frame only. The sample comprises 30,000 to 35,000 clones, about three quarters of which are singletons, and roughly 30% rests with the top ten. Antigen-specific CD4+ T cells were expanded with viral peptide pools in the ViraFEST assay before sequencing. Subsequent to a culture period of around eleven days, CD4+ T cells were isolated. No vaccinee had earlier SARS-CoV-2 infection, and nucleocapsid antibodies were negative. Trimming pared 5 bases from V and 10 bases from J, leaving 15 bases between. The V gene's germline CDR1 is MDHEN and CDR2 SYDVKM. This CDR3 comprises 14 residues. Regarding this clone: The antigen is not known.

The clonotype originates from a human donor who received a COVID-19 vaccine. The source material was CD4+ T cells from PBMCs cultured with HCoV-OC43 spike peptides, sampled before COVID-19 vaccination. Subset reported: HCoV-OC43 spike overlapping peptide pool stimulation. This rearrangement joins TRBV28 to TRBJ1-6; D unresolved. CDR3 bases: TGTGCCAGCAGTCCGGAAGACCGCTCCTCACCCCTCCACTTT. Translation gives CASSPEDRSSPLHF.